Presented here are 2 T cell receptor beta chains from one specimen sequenced in a study of T cell responses to AZD1222 COVID-19 vaccine. The method was immunoSEQ multiplex PCR; TCRdb's version includes in-frame clones alone and lacks a portion of them. The data show under 200,000 clones, about 90% seen once. The starting material was peripheral blood, obtained on day 0 of MenACWY control vaccination. The receptors originated from an adult in good health.

This rearrangement joins TRBV19 to TRBJ1-5; 10 bases are shared with TRBD1. The germline V gene encodes CDR1 LNHDA and CDR2 SQIVND (reference sequence). This CDR3 has 15 residues. J was trimmed by 2 bases and V by 6 bases; bases with no gene match: 4. The CDR3 region is CASSWDRGGNQPQHF. DNA for the CDR3: TGTGCCAGTAGCTGGGACAGGGGAGGCAATCAGCCCCAGCATTTT.

A word on this clone: Other DNA variants within this sample encode the same CDR3. For the CDR3, the DNA is TGCAGCGTAGCGGGGACAGGCTACGAGCAGTACTTC. It yields the protein CSVAGTGYEQYF. This chain connects TRBV29-1 to TRBJ2-7; possible D gene TRBD1, 8 bases. The V end lost 6 bases, the J end lost 3 bases, and 12 bases lay between the germline ends. Germline loops: CDR1 SQVTM, CDR2 ANQGSEA. The CDR3 length is 12 residues.